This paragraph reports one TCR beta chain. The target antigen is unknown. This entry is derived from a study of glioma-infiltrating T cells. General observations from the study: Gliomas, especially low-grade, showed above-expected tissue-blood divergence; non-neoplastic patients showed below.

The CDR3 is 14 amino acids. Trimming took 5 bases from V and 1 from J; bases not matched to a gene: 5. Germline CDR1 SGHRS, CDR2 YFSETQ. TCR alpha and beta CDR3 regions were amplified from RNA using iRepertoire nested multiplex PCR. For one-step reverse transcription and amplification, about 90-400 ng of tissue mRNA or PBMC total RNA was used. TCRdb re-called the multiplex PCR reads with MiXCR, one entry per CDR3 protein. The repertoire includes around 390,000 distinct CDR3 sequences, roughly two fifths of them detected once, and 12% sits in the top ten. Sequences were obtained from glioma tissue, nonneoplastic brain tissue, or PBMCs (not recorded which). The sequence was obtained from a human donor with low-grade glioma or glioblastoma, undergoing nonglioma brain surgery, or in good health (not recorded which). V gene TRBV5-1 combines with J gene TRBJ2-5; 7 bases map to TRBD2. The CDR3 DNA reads TGCGCCAGCAGACAAGGACTAGGCCAAGAGACCCAGTACTTC. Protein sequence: CASRQGLGQETQYF.